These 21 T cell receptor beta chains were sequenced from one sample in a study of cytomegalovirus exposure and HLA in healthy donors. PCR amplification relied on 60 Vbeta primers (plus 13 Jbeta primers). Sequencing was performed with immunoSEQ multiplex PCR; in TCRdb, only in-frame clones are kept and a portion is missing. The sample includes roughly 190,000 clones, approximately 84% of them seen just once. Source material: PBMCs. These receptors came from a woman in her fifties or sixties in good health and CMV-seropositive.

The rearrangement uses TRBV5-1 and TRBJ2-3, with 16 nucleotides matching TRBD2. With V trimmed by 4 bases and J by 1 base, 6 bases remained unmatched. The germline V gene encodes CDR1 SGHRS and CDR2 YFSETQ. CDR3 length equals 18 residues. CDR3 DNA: TGCGCCAGCAGCACGGGGACTAGCGGGGGGGCCGGCACAGATACGCAGTATTTT. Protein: CASSTGTSGGAGTDTQYF.

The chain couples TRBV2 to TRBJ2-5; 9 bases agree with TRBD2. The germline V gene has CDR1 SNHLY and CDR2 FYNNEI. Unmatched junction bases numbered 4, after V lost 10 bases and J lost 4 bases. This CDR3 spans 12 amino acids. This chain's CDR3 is CANLAGRETQYF. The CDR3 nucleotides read TGTGCCAATCTAGCGGGGAGAGAGACCCAGTACTTC.

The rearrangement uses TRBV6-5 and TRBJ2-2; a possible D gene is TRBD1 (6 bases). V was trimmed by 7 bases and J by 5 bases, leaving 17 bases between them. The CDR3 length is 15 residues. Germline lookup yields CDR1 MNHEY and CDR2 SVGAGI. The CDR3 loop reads CASKPSRGRTGELFF. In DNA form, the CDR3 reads TGTGCCAGCAAACCCAGCAGGGGTAGGACCGGGGAGCTGTTTTTT.

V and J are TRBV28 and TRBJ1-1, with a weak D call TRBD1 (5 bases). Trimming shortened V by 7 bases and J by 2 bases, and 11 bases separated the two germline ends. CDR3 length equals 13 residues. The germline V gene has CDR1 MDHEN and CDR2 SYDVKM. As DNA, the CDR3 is TGTGCCAGCATGGGGGGGTCAAACACTGAAGCTTTCTTT. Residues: CASMGGSNTEAFF. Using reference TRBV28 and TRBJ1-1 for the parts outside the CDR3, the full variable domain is DVKVTQSSRYLVKRTGEKVFLECVQDMDHENMFWYRQDPGLGLRLIYFSYDVKMKEKGDIPEGYSVSREKKERFSLILESASTNQTSMYLCASMGGSNTEAFFGQGTRLTVV.

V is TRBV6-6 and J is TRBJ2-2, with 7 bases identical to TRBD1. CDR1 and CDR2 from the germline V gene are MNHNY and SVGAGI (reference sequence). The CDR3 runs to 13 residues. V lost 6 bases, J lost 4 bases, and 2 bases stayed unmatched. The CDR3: CASRNRGTGELFF. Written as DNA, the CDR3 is TGTGCCAGCAGAAACAGGGGCACCGGGGAGCTGTTTTTT.

This chain's CDR3 is CASSHRQGVQPQHF. CDR3 DNA sequence: TGCGCCAGCAGCCATCGACAGGGGGTTCAGCCCCAGCATTTT. The chain uses TRBV4-3 and TRBJ1-5, with 9 bases aligning to TRBD1. There are 14 residues in the CDR3. Germline values: CDR1 LGHNA, CDR2 YSLEER. V was clipped by 3 bases and J by 6 bases; unmatched bases: 3.

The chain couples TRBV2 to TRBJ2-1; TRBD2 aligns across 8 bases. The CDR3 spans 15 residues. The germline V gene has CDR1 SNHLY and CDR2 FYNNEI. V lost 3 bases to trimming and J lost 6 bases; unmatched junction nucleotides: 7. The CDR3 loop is CASSDRSGGGNEQFF. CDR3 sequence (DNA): TGTGCCAGCAGTGATAGGTCGGGGGGGGGCAATGAGCAGTTCTTC.

The CDR3 loop is CASSAGRQGWQETQYF. For the CDR3, the DNA is TGTGCCAGCAGCGCGGGAAGACAGGGGTGGCAAGAGACCCAGTACTTC. This sequence joins TRBV7-9 and TRBJ2-5; 8 nucleotides line up with TRBD1. This CDR3 is 16 amino acids long. V lost 5 bases to trimming and J lost 2 bases; unmatched junction nucleotides: 10. Germline V gene sequence: CDR1 SEHNR, CDR2 FQNEAQ (reference sequence).

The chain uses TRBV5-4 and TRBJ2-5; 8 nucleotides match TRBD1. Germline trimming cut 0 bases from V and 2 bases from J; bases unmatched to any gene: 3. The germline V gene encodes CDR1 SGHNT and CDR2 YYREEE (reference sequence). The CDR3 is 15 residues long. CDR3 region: CASSLGGQAQETQYF. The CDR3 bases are TGTGCCAGCAGCTTGGGGGGACAGGCGCAAGAGACCCAGTACTTC.

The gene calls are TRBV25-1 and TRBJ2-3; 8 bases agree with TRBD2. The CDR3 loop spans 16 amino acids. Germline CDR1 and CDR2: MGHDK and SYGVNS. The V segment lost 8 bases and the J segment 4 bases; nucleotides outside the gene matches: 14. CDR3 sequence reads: CASRPTSPGGADTQYF. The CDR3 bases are TGTGCCAGCCGACCGACAAGTCCGGGGGGGGCAGATACGCAGTATTTT.

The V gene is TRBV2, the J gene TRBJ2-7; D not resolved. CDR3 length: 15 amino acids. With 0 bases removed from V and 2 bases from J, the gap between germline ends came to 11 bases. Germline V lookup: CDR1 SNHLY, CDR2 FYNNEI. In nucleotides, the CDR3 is TGTGCCAGCAGTGAAGCGCTTCGACAAGCCTACGAGCAGTACTTC. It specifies CASSEALRQAYEQYF.

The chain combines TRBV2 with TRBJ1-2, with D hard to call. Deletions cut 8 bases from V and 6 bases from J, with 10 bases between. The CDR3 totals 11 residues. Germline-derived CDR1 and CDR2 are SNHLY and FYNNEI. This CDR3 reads CASAERDGYTF. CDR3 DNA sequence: TGTGCCAGCGCCGAACGGGATGGCTACACCTTC. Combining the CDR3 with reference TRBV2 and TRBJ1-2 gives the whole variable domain EPEVTQTPSHQVTQMGQEVILRCVPISNHLYFYWYRQILGQKVEFLVSFYNNEISEKSEIFDDQFSVERPDGSNFTLKIRSTKLEDSAMYFCASAERDGYTFGSGTRLTVV.

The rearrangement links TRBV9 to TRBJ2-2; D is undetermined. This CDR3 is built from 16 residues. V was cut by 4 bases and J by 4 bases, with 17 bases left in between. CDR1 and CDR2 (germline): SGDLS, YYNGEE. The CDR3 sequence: CASSLSLIESTGELFF. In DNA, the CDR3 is TGTGCCAGCAGCTTAAGCCTTATTGAGAGCACCGGGGAGCTGTTTTTT. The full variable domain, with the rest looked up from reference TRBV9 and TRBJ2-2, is DSGVTQTPKHLITATGQRVTLRCSPRSGDLSVYWYQQSLDQGLQFLIQYYNGEERAKGNILERFSAQQFPDLHSELNLSSLELGDSALYFCASSLSLIESTGELFFGEGSRLTVL.

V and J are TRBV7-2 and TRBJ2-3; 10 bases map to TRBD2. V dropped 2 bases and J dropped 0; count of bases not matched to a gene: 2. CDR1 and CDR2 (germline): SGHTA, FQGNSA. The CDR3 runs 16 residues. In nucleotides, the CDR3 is TGTGCCAGCAGCTTAAATAGCGGGAGGAGCACAGATACGCAGTATTTT. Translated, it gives CASSLNSGRSTDTQYF.

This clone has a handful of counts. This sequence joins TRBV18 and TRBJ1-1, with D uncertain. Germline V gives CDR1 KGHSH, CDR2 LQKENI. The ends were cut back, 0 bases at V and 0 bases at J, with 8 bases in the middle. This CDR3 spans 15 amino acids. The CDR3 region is CASSPPSGMNTEAFF. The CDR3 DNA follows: TGTGCCAGCTCACCACCGTCAGGCATGAACACTGAAGCTTTCTTT. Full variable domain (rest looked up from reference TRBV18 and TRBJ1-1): NAGVMQNPRHLVRRRGQEARLRCSPMKGHSHVYWYRQLPEEGLKFMVYLQKENIIDESGMPKERFSAEFPKEGPSILRIQQVVRGDSAAYFCASSPPSGMNTEAFFGQGTRLTVV.

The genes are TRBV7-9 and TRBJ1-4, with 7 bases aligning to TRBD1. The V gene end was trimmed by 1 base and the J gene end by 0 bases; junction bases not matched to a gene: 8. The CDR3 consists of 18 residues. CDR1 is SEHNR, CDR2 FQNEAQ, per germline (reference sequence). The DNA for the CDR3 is TGTGCCAGCAGCTTAGTACTAGGGACAGCCGCAACTAATGAAAAACTGTTTTTT. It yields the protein CASSLVLGTAATNEKLFF.

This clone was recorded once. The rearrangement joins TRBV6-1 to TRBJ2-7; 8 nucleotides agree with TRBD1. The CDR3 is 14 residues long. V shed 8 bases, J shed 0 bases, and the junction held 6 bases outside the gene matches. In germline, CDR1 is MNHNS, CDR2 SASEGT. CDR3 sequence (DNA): TGTGCCAGCCTCCCCGGGACAGGCTCCTACGAGCAGTACTTC. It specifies CASLPGTGSYEQYF.

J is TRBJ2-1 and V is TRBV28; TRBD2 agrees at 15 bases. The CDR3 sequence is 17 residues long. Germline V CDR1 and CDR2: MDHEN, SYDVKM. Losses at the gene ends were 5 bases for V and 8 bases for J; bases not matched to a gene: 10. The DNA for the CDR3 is TGTGCCAGCAGTCTGACGGGACTAGCGGGGGGAATCGATGAGCAGTTCTTC. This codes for CASSLTGLAGGIDEQFF.

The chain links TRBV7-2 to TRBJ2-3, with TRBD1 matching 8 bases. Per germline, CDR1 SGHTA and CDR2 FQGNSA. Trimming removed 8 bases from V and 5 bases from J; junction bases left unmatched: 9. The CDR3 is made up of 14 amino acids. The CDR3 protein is CASSGQGARDTQYF. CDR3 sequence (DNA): TGTGCCAGCTCCGGGCAGGGGGCAAGAGATACGCAGTATTTT.

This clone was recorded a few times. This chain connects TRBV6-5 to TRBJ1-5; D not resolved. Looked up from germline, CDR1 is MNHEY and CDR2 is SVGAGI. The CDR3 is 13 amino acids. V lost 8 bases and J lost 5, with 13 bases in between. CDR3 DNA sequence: TGTGCCAGCCGAGTTTCTCGGGATCAGCCCCAGCATTTT. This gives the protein CASRVSRDQPQHF.

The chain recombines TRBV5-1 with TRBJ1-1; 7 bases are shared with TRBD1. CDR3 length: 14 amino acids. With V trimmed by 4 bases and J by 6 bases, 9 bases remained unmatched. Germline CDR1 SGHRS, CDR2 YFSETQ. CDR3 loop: CASSPRDRPSEAFF. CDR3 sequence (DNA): TGCGCCAGCAGCCCCAGGGACAGACCGTCTGAAGCTTTCTTT.